This is a list of T cell receptor beta chains from one sample in a study of human T cells and chemical hapten exposure. MiXCR was run by TCRdb on the RACE reads, yielding one entry per CDR3 protein. The table lists some 90,000 distinct CDR3 sequences, 8.5% of them singletons. The sequencing used whole blood, collected in connection with sensitization to the hapten diphenylcyclopropenone (DPC). The receptor source for this set is a man aged 35 to 55 with alopecia areata. Some clones in this sample may be carry-over from other donors' samples. The CDR3 runs from the conserved cysteine through the conserved F or W. The D gene is left open where the match is weak. Rows may omit the clone size; those that give it use once, few, many or a size class.

v_call,d_call,clone_size,j_call,cdr3_nt,cdr3_aa
TRBV7-9,TRBD1,few,TRBJ2-7,TGTGCCAGCAGCTGGGACAGGGGGCGGGAGCAGTACTTC,CASSWDRGREQYF
TRBV7-2,NA,few,TRBJ2-3,TGTGCCAGCTCATTTCAGGGCGCCACAGATACGCAGTATTTT,CASSFQGATDTQYF
TRBV12-3/TRBV12-4,TRBD2,few,TRBJ2-2,TGTGCCAGCAGTCGCTGGACTAGCGTGGCGAACACCGGGGAGCTGTTTTTT,CASSRWTSVANTGELFF
TRBV6-6,TRBD2,NA,TRBJ2-7,TGTGCCAGCAGTTCTCCGGGACTAGTCAACTACGAGCAGTACTTC,CASSSPGLVNYEQYF
TRBV4-1,NA,few,TRBJ2-3,TGCGCCAGCAGCCAAGAACGTTGGGGTAGCACAGATACGCAGTATTTT,CASSQERWGSTDTQYF
TRBV2,NA,few,TRBJ2-2,TGTGCCAGCACCCTGGCAGCCCCGGGGACCGGGGAGCTGTTTTTT,CASTLAAPGTGELFF
TRBV7-8,TRBD2,NA,TRBJ2-1,TGTGCCAGCAGCTTAGGTTTCGCGGGAGGCCACAATGAGCAGTTCTTC,CASSLGFAGGHNEQFF
TRBV7-2,TRBD2,few,TRBJ2-7,TGTGCCAGCAATGGTCGGGGTACTAGCGGGAGGCTAGGCGAGCAGTACTTC,CASNGRGTSGRLGEQYF
TRBV28,TRBD1,many,TRBJ1-6,TGTGCCAGCAGTTCTTCCGGGACAGGGGGCCAAAATTCACCCCTCCACTTT,CASSSSGTGGQNSPLHF
TRBV20-1,TRBD1,NA,TRBJ2-3,TGCAGTGCGTCGACAGGGGCAGATACGCAGTATTTT,CSASTGADTQYF
TRBV5-4,NA,few,TRBJ2-3,TGTGCCAGCAGCTCCCGACAGGCCTACACAGATACGCAGTATTTT,CASSSRQAYTDTQYF
TRBV7-2,TRBD1,NA,TRBJ2-1,TGTGCCAGCAGCTCAGAGGGGGCCTCTTACAATGAGCAGTTCTTC,CASSSEGASYNEQFF
TRBV28,TRBD1,many,TRBJ1-2,TGTGCCAGCAGTTTATTGGACAGGGGCAGGGGCTACACCTTC,CASSLLDRGRGYTF
TRBV29-1,NA,NA,TRBJ2-2,TGCAGCGGTCTCTGGCCGACCGCGAACACCGGGGAGCTGTTTTTT,CSGLWPTANTGELFF
TRBV27,NA,many,TRBJ2-5,TGTGCCAGCAGTTTATCCCCCGGACTGAGGGAGACCCAGTACTTC,CASSLSPGLRETQYF
TRBV25-1,NA,few,TRBJ2-2,TGTGCCAGCATTCCCGCGGGAAATACCGGGGAGCTGTTTTTT,CASIPAGNTGELFF
TRBV12-3/TRBV12-4,TRBD1,NA,TRBJ2-2,TGTGCCAGCAGTCTCTCGACAGGGGGCAAAGCCGGGGAGCTGTTTTTT,CASSLSTGGKAGELFF
TRBV7-2,TRBD1,NA,TRBJ2-7,TGTGCCAGCAGCGTCCGGACAGGGGGCGCGGGTTACGAGCAGTACTTC,CASSVRTGGAGYEQYF
TRBV7-3,NA,NA,TRBJ1-1,TGTGCCAGCAGTTCAACCGGAGGGTCATTAAGCACTGAAGCTTTCTTT,CASSSTGGSLSTEAFF
TRBV6-2/TRBV6-3,TRBD1,NA,TRBJ2-2,TGTGCCAGCAGTTGGGGACAGGCGCGGTTCGCGAACACCGGGGAGCTGTTTTTT,CASSWGQARFANTGELFF
TRBV30,NA,many,TRBJ1-1,TGTGCCGGAGGGCGGGGGAAAGCTTTCTTT,CAGGRGKAFF
TRBV12-3/TRBV12-4,NA,NA,TRBJ1-4,TGTGCCAGCAGTGACGTAACTAATGAAAAACTGTTTTTT,CASSDVTNEKLFF